Reported below is one T cell receptor beta chain. Germline V gene data show CDR1 as SGHRS and CDR2 as YFSETQ. This CDR3 has 16 residues. Trimming left V 3 bases short and J 7 bases short, with 23 bases between. The authors ran a second PCR of 7 to 11 cycles using a sample-barcoded 5' primer and a J-beta primer mix. Each CDR3 protein gets one entry after TCRdb re-called the 5' RACE reads with MiXCR. In the table there are some 670,000 distinct CDR3 sequences, about 50% of which are singletons. The record originates from a study of blood T cells in healthy people across ages. The source of this sequence is an elderly woman in good health. This sequence joins TRBV5-1 and TRBJ2-7, with TRBD2 as a possible D gene (5 bases). Sequencing was performed on blood. CDR3 sequence (DNA): TGCGCCAGCAGCTCGGGGAAGGACTGGGAAGACAATGAGCAGTACTTC. Amino acids: CASSSGKDWEDNEQYF.